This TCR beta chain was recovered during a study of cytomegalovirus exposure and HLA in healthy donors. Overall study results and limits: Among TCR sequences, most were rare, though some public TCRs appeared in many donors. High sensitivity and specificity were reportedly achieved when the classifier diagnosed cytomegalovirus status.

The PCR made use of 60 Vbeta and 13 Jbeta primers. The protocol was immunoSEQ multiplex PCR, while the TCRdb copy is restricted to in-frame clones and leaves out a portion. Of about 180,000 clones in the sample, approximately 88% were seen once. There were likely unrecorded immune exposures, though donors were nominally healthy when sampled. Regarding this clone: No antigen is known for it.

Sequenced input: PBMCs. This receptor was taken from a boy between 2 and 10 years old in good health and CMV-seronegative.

CDR3 nucleotides: TGTGCCAGCAGTTTAGCCGGGACAGGGGATCTTCAGCCCCAGCATTTT. Its protein product is CASSLAGTGDLQPQHF. The chain joins TRBV27 to TRBJ1-5; 10 nucleotides agree with TRBD1. Looked up from germline, CDR1 is MNHEY and CDR2 is SMNVEV (reference sequence). The CDR3 runs to 16 residues. V was clipped by 2 bases and J by 6 bases; unmatched bases: 7.